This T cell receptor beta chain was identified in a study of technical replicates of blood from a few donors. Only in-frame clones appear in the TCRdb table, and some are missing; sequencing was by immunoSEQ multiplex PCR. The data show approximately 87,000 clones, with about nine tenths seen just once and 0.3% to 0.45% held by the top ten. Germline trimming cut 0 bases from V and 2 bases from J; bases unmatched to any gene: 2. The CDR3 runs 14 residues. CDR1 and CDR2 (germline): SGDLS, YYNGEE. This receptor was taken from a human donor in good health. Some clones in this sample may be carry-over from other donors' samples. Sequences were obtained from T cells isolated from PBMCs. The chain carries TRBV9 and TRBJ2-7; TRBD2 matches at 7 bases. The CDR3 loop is CASSVEGLAYEQYF. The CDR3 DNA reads TGTGCCAGCAGCGTAGAAGGACTAGCCTACGAGCAGTACTTC.